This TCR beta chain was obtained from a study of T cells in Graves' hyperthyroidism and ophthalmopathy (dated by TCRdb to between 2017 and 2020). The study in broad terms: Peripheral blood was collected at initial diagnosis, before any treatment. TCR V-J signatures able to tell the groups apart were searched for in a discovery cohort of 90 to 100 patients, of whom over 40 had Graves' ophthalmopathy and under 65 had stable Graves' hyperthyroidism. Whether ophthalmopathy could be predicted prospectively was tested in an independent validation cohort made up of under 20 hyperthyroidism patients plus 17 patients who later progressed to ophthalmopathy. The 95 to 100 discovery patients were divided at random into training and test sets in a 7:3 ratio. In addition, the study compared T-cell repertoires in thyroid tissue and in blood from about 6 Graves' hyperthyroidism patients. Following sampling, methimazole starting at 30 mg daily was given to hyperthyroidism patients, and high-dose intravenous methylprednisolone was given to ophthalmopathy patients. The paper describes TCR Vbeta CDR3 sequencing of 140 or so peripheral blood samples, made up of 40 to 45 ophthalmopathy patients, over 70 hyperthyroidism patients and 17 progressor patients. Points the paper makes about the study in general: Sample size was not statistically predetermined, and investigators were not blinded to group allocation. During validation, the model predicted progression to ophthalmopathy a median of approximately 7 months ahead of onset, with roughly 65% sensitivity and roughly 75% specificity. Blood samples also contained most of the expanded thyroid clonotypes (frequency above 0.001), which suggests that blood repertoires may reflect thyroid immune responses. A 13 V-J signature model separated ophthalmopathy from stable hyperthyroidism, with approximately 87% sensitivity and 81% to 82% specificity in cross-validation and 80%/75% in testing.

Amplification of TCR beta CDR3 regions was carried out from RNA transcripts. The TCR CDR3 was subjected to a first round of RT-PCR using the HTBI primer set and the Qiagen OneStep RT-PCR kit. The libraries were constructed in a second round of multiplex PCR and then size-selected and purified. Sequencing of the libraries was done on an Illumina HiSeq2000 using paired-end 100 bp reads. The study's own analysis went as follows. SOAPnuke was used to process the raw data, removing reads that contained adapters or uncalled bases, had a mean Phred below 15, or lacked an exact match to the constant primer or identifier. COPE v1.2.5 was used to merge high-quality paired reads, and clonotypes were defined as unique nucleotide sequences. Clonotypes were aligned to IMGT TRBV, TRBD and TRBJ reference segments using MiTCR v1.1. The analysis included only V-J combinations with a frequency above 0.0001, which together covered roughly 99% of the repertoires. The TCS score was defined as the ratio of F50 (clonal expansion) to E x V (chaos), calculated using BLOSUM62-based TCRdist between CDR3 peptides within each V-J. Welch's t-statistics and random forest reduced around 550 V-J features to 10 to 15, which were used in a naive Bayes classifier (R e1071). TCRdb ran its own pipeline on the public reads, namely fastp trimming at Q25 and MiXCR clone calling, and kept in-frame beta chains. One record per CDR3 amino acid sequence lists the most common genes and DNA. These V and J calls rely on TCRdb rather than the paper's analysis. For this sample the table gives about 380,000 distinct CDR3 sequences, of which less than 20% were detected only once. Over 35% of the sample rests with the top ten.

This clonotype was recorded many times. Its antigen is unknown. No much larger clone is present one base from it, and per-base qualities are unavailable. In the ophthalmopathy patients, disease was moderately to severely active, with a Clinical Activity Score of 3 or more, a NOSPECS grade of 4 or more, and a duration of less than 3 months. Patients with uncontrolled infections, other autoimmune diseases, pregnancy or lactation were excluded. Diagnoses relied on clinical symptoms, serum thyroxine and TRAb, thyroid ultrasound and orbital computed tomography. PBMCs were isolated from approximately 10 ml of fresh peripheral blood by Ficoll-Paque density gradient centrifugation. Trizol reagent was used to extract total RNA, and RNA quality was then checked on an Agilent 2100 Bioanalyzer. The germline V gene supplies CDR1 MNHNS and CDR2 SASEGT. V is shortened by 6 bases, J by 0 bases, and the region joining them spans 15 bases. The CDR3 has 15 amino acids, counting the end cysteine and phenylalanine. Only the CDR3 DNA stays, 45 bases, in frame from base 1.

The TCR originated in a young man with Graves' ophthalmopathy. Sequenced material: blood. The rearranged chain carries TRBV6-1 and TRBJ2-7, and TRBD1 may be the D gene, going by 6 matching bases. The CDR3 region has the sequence CASSNDRLYSYEQYF. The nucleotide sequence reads TGTGCCAGCAGCAACGACAGGTTGTACTCCTACGAGCAGTACTTC.